This passage covers 27 T cell receptor beta chains from one sample sequenced in a study of T cell responses to AZD1222 COVID-19 vaccine (dated by TCRdb to the early 2020s). The intended sense of this specimen's time point label: baseline before first vaccination. To prepare the library, the immunoSEQ multiplex PCR assay was applied. TCRdb obtained this table from immuneACCESS and retained in-frame rearrangements with V and J assigned. These tables miss some clones; where compared with another copy, unresolved V genes account for less than half of the shortfall, and the remainder is unexplained. The sample table contains 120,000 or so clones; only one count was recorded for 92% of them. In total, the top ten clones hold 0.9% to 1.2% of the sample. The sample here was peripheral blood, taken on day 0 of AZD1222 vaccination. The receptors stem from an adult in good health.

CDR3: CATSRDVSSGYEQYF. CDR3 DNA sequence: TGTGCCACCAGCAGAGATGTGTCTAGCGGATACGAGCAGTACTTC. The chain joins TRBV15 to TRBJ2-7, with TRBD2 identical over 7 bases. CDR3 length: 15 amino acids. Germline CDR1 and CDR2: LNHNV and YYDKDF (reference sequence). Germline trimming cut 0 bases from V and 4 bases from J; bases unmatched to any gene: 6.

The V and J genes are TRBV18 and TRBJ2-5, with 7 bases identical to TRBD1. The V gene end was trimmed by 3 bases and the J gene end by 2 bases; junction bases not matched to a gene: 6. From germline, CDR1 is KGHSH and CDR2 LQKENI. This CDR3 has 15 residues. In nucleotides, the CDR3 is TGTGCCAGCTCACCTCCGACAGGGTGGCAAGAGACCCAGTACTTC. As protein: CASSPPTGWQETQYF.

The V call is TRBV28, the J call TRBJ1-2, with D unresolved. Germline V gene sequence: CDR1 MDHEN, CDR2 SYDVKM. Trimming removed 5 bases from V and 0 bases from J, with 7 bases in between. The CDR3 is 13 amino acids. DNA of the CDR3: TGTGCCAGCAGTGGTACCCCTAACTATGGCTACACCTTC. The encoded protein is CASSGTPNYGYTF.

The CDR3 spells CASRFTTNTGELFF. The CDR3 DNA reads TGTGCCAGCAGATTTACGACGAACACCGGGGAGCTGTTTTTT. V usage is TRBV7-9 and J usage is TRBJ2-2; D remains unclear. Germline assignment: CDR1 SEHNR and CDR2 FQNEAQ (reference sequence). The CDR3 loop spans 14 amino acids. Trimming removed 6 bases at V and 0 bases at J, with 8 bases between.

The gene calls are TRBV11-3 and TRBJ1-1; 7 bases match TRBD1. Trimming at V came to 5 bases and at J to 4 bases, leaving 7 bases not matched to a gene. Looked up from germline, CDR1 is SGHNT and CDR2 is YENEEA. The CDR3 is 14 amino acids. The CDR3 bases are TGTGCCAGCAGCCCGAGTCAGGGGGGCACTGAAGCTTTCTTT. It translates to CASSPSQGGTEAFF.

The chain joins TRBV9 to TRBJ2-2; unclear D gene. The ends were cut back, 2 bases at V and 2 bases at J, with 4 bases in the middle. This CDR3 comprises 13 residues. The germline CDR1 and CDR2 sequences are SGDLS and YYNGEE. CDR3 residues: CASSVINTGELFF. CDR3 nucleotides: TGTGCCAGCAGCGTGATAAACACCGGGGAGCTGTTTTTT.

The chain has TRBV5-1 and TRBJ1-1; D call uncertain. Per germline, CDR1 SGHRS and CDR2 YFSETQ. Between the trimmed V and J ends, which lost 0 bases and 0 bases, there was a span of 15 bases. The CDR3 length is 17 residues. The CDR3 region is CASSLGGRSEMNTEAFF. CDR3 DNA sequence: TGCGCCAGCAGCTTGGGAGGTCGGTCAGAAATGAACACTGAAGCTTTCTTT.

This chain joins TRBV7-8 and TRBJ2-5, with D possibly TRBD1 on 5 matching bases. The germline CDR1 and CDR2 sequences are SGHVS and FQNEAQ. The CDR3 runs to 14 residues. V lost 0 bases and J 3 bases, leaving 8 bases between the germline ends. Here the CDR3 DNA reads TGTGCCAGCAGCTTAGCGGGGCTAGAAGAGACCCAGTACTTC. Its protein is CASSLAGLEETQYF.

This chain connects TRBV2 to TRBJ2-7, with unresolved D. From germline, CDR1 is SNHLY and CDR2 FYNNEI. V lost 5 bases, J lost 2 bases, and 7 bases lay in between. This CDR3 is built from 12 residues. In DNA, the CDR3 is TGTGCCAGCAGTAAGGCTCCCTACGAGCAGTACTTC. Amino acid sequence: CASSKAPYEQYF.

The rearrangement uses TRBV24-1 and TRBJ2-2, with a weak D call TRBD1 (5 bases). V lost 3 bases to trimming and J lost 5 bases, with 9 bases between them. The germline V gene encodes CDR1 KGHDR and CDR2 SFDVKD. The CDR3 has 14 residues. The CDR3 sequence: CATSDPYRTGELFF. The CDR3 DNA reads as TGTGCCACCAGTGATCCTTACAGGACCGGGGAGCTGTTTTTT.

The V and J genes are TRBV9 and TRBJ2-7, with D unclear. The V end lost 3 bases, the J end lost 1 base, and 8 bases lay between the germline ends. This CDR3 contains 13 residues. CDR1 and CDR2 from the germline V gene are SGDLS and YYNGEE. The CDR3, as DNA: TGTGCCAGCAGCGCCCACGGGTCCTACGAGCAGTACTTC. Its protein product is CASSAHGSYEQYF.

This chain links TRBV29-1 with TRBJ1-5; 9 bases are shared with TRBD1. CDR1 SQVTM and CDR2 ANQGSEA come from the germline V gene. The CDR3 spans 12 residues. V trimming: 6 bases; J trimming: 11 bases; junction bases outside the gene matches: 8. The DNA for the CDR3 is TGCAGCGTCGCTACCGGGACAGGGACCCAGCATTTT. Amino acids: CSVATGTGTQHF.

The chain employs TRBV7-9 and TRBJ1-3; no firm D call. Per germline, CDR1 SEHNR and CDR2 FQNEAQ (reference sequence). The V gene lost 1 base and the J gene lost 4 bases, with 8 bases spanning the gap. This CDR3 contains 14 residues. The CDR3 spells CASSLGPMGNTIYF. The CDR3 DNA reads as TGTGCCAGCAGCTTAGGTCCCATGGGAAACACCATATATTTT.

The chain couples TRBV3-1 (or the pseudogene TRBV3-2) to TRBJ2-7; 10 nucleotides match TRBD2. With V trimmed by 3 bases and J by 5 bases, 1 base remained unmatched. This CDR3 spans 13 amino acids. Germline lookup yields CDR1 LGHDT and CDR2 YNNKEL (reference sequence). The CDR3 nucleotides are TGTGCCAGCAGCCACCTAGCGGGAGACGAGCAGTACTTC. It is translated as CASSHLAGDEQYF.

This clone was picked up a small number of times. The V and J genes are TRBV12-3 or TRBV12-4 and TRBJ1-2; maybe TRBD1 (5 bases). The V end was cut by 6 bases, the J end by 2 bases, with 10 bases between. The CDR3 is made up of 13 amino acids. The CDR3 nucleotides read TGTGCCAGCAGCCTCAGGGAAAACTATGGCTACACCTTC. Amino acids: CASSLRENYGYTF.

CDR3 protein: CASSRMGATNEKLFF. CDR3 DNA: TGTGCCAGCAGTCGAATGGGGGCGACTAATGAAAAACTGTTTTTT. The chain has TRBV28 and TRBJ1-4, with D perhaps matching TRBD1 (6 bases). The V and J ends lost 5 bases and 2 bases respectively, with 12 bases between them. This CDR3 has 15 amino acids. CDR1 MDHEN and CDR2 SYDVKM come from the germline V gene.

DNA of the CDR3: TGTGCCAGCAGCGACCGCGGGACTAGGGAGAACAATGAGCAGTTCTTC. Amino acids: CASSDRGTRENNEQFF. J is TRBJ2-1 and V is TRBV13; 8 bases fit TRBD2. Germline loops: CDR1 PRHDT, CDR2 FYEKMQ (reference sequence). This CDR3 contains 16 residues. V lost 5 bases and J lost 5; bases outside the gene matches: 11.

J is TRBJ1-5 and V is TRBV7-5; the table assigns TRBD1, which was not confirmed against the DNA. TRBV7-5 is reported as a pseudogene. The length of the CDR3 is 19 residues. The CDR3 nucleotides read TGTGCCAGAAGCCCGAACCACAGGGGGCGCGGCACGTCAGATCAGCCCCAGCATTTT. Residues: CARSPNHRGRGTSDQPQHF.

The V gene is TRBV18, the J gene TRBJ1-1, with D possibly TRBD1 on 5 matching bases. There are 13 residues in the CDR3. In germline, CDR1 is KGHSH, CDR2 LQKENI. V shed 8 bases and J shed 5 bases, with 15 bases lying between them. The CDR3 here is CASLDTGGTEAFF. CDR3 nucleotides: TGTGCCAGCCTTGACACAGGAGGGACTGAAGCTTTCTTT.

The genes are TRBV7-9 and TRBJ2-7, with D tentatively TRBD1 (5 bases). V dropped 6 bases and J dropped 5 bases, with 11 bases sitting between them. This CDR3 comprises 12 residues. CDR1 is SEHNR, CDR2 FQNEAQ, per germline (reference sequence). The CDR3 DNA follows: TGTGCCAGCAGTCCCCAGGGCGACGAGCAGTACTTC. Protein: CASSPQGDEQYF.

As DNA, the CDR3 is TGTGCCAGCAGCCAAGGTTTGTGGCAGGGCTTTCCGACTTTCTTT. It is translated as CASSQGLWQGFPTFF. The chain carries TRBV14 and TRBJ1-1, with TRBD1 as a possible D gene (5 bases). The length of the CDR3 is 15 residues. Per the germline V gene, CDR1 is SGHDN and CDR2 is FVKESK. V gave up 1 base and J gave up 12 bases, with 21 bases separating them. The full variable domain, its missing parts supplied by reference TRBV14 and TRBJ1-1, is EAGVTQFPSHSVIEKGQTVTLRCDPISGHDNLYWYRRVMGKEIKFLLHFVKESKQDESGMPNNRFLAERTGGTYSTLKVQPAELEDSGVYFCASSQGLWQGFPTFFGQGTRLTVV.

The gene calls are TRBV7-9 and TRBJ2-1; D unresolved. The germline gives CDR1 SEHNR, CDR2 FQNEAQ (reference sequence). The CDR3 covers 12 residues. V was cut by 6 bases and J by 7 bases, with 10 bases left in between. The CDR3 is CASREGGNEQFF. The CDR3 nucleotides are TGTGCCAGCAGGGAAGGTGGTAATGAGCAGTTCTTC.

The gene calls are TRBV7-8 and TRBJ2-7, with a weak D call TRBD1 (7 bases). The CDR3 sequence is 15 residues long. Trimming shortened V by 1 base and J by 3 bases, and 13 bases separated the two germline ends. The germline CDR1 and CDR2 sequences are SGHVS and FQNEAQ. CDR3 sequence reads: CASSLGAGQFYEQYF. The CDR3, as DNA: TGTGCCAGCAGCTTAGGTGCGGGACAGTTCTACGAGCAGTACTTC.

The chain links TRBV30 to TRBJ2-1; no reliable D call. The CDR3 runs to 12 residues. Germline V gene sequence: CDR1 GTSNPN, CDR2 SVGIG (reference sequence). Deletions cut 2 bases from V and 4 bases from J, with 6 bases between. CDR3 residues: CAWSRTYNEQFF. CDR3 bases: TGTGCCTGGAGTAGAACATACAATGAGCAGTTCTTC.

The chain joins TRBV27 to TRBJ1-2; D not certain. V shed 4 bases and J shed 4 bases, with 7 bases lying between them. Germline CDR1 MNHEY, CDR2 SMNVEV (reference sequence). The CDR3 consists of 12 residues. As DNA, the CDR3 is TGTGCCAGCAGTTCACGGGGCTATGGCTACACCTTC. Translation gives CASSSRGYGYTF.

The V call is TRBV7-3, the J call TRBJ2-5; TRBD2 matches 9 bases. V lost 6 bases, J lost 4 bases, and 3 bases stayed unmatched. This CDR3 is built from 13 residues. Germline V gene lookup returns CDR1 SGHTA and CDR2 FQGTGA. The CDR3 region has the DNA TGTGCCAGCAGGGGACTAGCCGTAGAGACCCAGTACTTC. It encodes CASRGLAVETQYF.

V is TRBV6-1 and J is TRBJ1-5; D not certain. The length of the CDR3 is 13 residues. V shed 0 bases and J shed 3 bases, with 3 bases lying between them. Germline V lookup: CDR1 MNHNS, CDR2 SASEGT. CDR3 nucleotide sequence: TGTGCCAGCAGTGAAGCGCACAATCAGCCCCAGCATTTT. This gives the protein CASSEAHNQPQHF.